This T cell receptor (beta chain) was profiled in a study of CXCR3-negative and CXCR3-positive naive CD8 T cells. Findings and caveats of the study: Naive cells that were CXCR3-positive had more hydrophobic TRB CDR3s (compared with CXCR3-negative naive cells). In naive cells, CXCR3-negative and CXCR3-positive subsets had similar TRBV-TRBJ usage; memory cells differed.

To note about this clonotype: Its antigen is currently unknown.

The authors prepared UMI-labeled TRB cDNA libraries by 5' RACE. TCRdb reprocessed the 5' RACE reads, with one entry per CDR3 protein and no DNA. This sample's table has some 140,000 distinct CDR3 sequences. With roughly 300,000 cells each, the CD8+ T cell subsets were individually sorted in triplicate. Naive CD8+ T cells were CD45RO-CCR7+CD27+CD95-. What was sequenced was naive CXCR3+ CD8+ T cells from blood. Subset specified: CD45RO-CCR7+CD27+CD95- naive CD8+ T cells expressing CXCR3 (TNR3+). The sequence came from a human donor in good health. Some clones in this sample may be carry-over from other donors' samples.

The CDR3 is CASSSGDYGYTF. The chain carries TRBV5-6 and TRBJ1-2. The CDR3 has 12 residues. Germline CDR1 reads SGHDT; CDR2 reads YYEEEE. Supplemented by reference TRBV5-6 and TRBJ1-2, the full variable domain reads DAGVTQSPTHLIKTRGQQVTLRCSPKSGHDTVSWYQQALGQGPQFIFQYYEEEERQRGNFPDRFSGHQFPNYSSELNVNALLLGDSALYLCASSSGDYGYTFGSGTRLTVV.